This T cell receptor (beta chain) was identified during a study of cytomegalovirus exposure and HLA in healthy donors. This CDR3 contains 10 residues. Looked up from germline, CDR1 is SQVTM and CDR2 is ANQGSEA. Trimming removed 6 bases at V and 7 bases at J, with 7 bases between. PCR involved 60 Vbeta and 13 Jbeta primers. Data came from immunoSEQ multiplex PCR; TCRdb stores just in-frame clones and leaves some out. The repertoire holds about 190,000 clones, around 84% seen once, with roughly 3.2% in the top ten. V gene TRBV29-1 combines with J gene TRBJ2-1; D possibly corresponds to TRBD2 (6 bases). The TCR was taken from a man aged 40-55 years in good health and CMV-seropositive. Sequenced: PBMCs. The CDR3 loop reads CSVGGNEQFF. The CDR3, as DNA: TGCAGCGTGGGGGGAAATGAGCAGTTCTTC.